This T cell receptor (beta chain) appears in the sequencing data of a study of blood T cells in healthy people across ages. Broader study findings: Donor CMV status was unknown, possibly confounding expanded clonotype changes. Naive T cell percentage by flow cytometry tracked strongly with beta diversity.

Note on this clonotype: Its antigen is still unknown.

Drawn from each donor were approximately 10 milliliters of peripheral blood. Then a second PCR, running roughly 6 to 12 cycles, was carried out with a sample-barcoded 5' primer and a J-beta primer mix. Individual samples furnished no less than 2.5 million CDR3-containing paired-end reads apiece. TCRdb re-called the 5' RACE reads through MiXCR, storing one row per CDR3 protein. The data contain roughly 860,000 distinct CDR3 sequences, approximately 59% of them singletons. Trimming removed 1 base at V and 9 bases at J, with 10 bases between. From germline, CDR1 is MGHDK and CDR2 SYGVNS. This CDR3 comprises 13 residues.

The rearrangement links TRBV25-1 to TRBJ2-1; a possible D gene is TRBD2 (7 bases). Sequencing was performed on blood. This clonotype was sampled from a man aged 25 to 45 in good health. DNA for the CDR3: TGTGCCAGCAGTGAATTGGGGGGGCGTGAGCAGTTCTTC. It codes for CASSELGGREQFF.